A single sample gave rise to the 11 T cell receptor beta chains below, sequenced in a study of T cell responses to AZD1222 COVID-19 vaccine (dated by TCRdb to the early 2020s). Preparation of the library involved the immunoSEQ multiplex PCR assay. Not all clones reach the TCRdb copy of this immuneACCESS table, which keeps in-frame sequences only. Checked studies attribute under half of the gap to unresolved V genes and leave the rest unexplained. This sample gives over 85,000 clones in total; about 81% of them show up just once. Of the sample, approximately 15% falls within the top ten clones. Explained via the paper, the time point label denotes: about 28 days (+/-7) after the second vaccine dose. Sequencing used peripheral blood, obtained 28 days after the second AZD1222 dose. These receptors were obtained from an adult who received the AZD1222 COVID-19 vaccine.

The V and J genes are TRBV6-5 and TRBJ1-2; 9 bases are shared with TRBD1. In germline, CDR1 is MNHEY, CDR2 SVGAGI. The junction had 8 bases not matched to a gene; V was cut back by 8 bases and J by 7 bases. This CDR3 is 13 amino acids long. CDR3 sequence reads: CASRPTGGSGYTF. The CDR3 DNA is TGTGCCAGCCGTCCGACAGGGGGGTCTGGCTACACCTTC.

This clone appeared a few times. The rearrangement uses TRBV24-1 and TRBJ1-2; possibly TRBD1 for D (5 bases). The CDR3 extends over 13 amino acids. The germline gives CDR1 KGHDR, CDR2 SFDVKD. V gave up 7 bases and J gave up 2 bases, with 10 bases separating them. The CDR3 loop is CATRGSGNYGYTF. The CDR3 coding sequence is TGTGCCACCAGGGGTTCAGGGAACTATGGCTACACCTTC.

This rearrangement joins TRBV3-1 (or the pseudogene TRBV3-2) to TRBJ2-7; possibly TRBD1 for D (6 bases). CDR3 size: 14 residues. The V end lost 0 bases, the J end lost 6 bases, and 12 bases lay between the germline ends. Germline-derived CDR1 and CDR2 are LGHDT and YNNKEL (reference sequence). DNA for the CDR3: TGTGCCAGCAGCCAAGAGGCAGGGGCGTCCGAGCAGTACTTC. Its protein product is CASSQEAGASEQYF.

CDR3 residues: CASSLYRDRGNQPQHF. The CDR3 DNA sequence: TGTGCCAGTAGTTTATACCGGGACAGGGGTAATCAGCCCCAGCATTTT. V and J are TRBV19 and TRBJ1-5, with 10 nucleotides matching TRBD1. CDR3 length equals 16 residues. Germline CDR1 is LNHDA and CDR2 is SQIVND (reference sequence). The J segment lost 4 bases and the V segment lost 5 bases, leaving 8 bases of the junction unmatched.

CDR3 nucleotide sequence: TGCGCCAGCAGCAGGGCAGGGGGTAGCACTGAAGCTTTCTTT. Translation gives CASSRAGGSTEAFF. V and J are TRBV5-1 and TRBJ1-1, with 7 bases aligning to TRBD1. The ends lost 4 bases at V and 4 bases at J; junction bases unmatched: 7. CDR1 and CDR2 (germline): SGHRS, YFSETQ. The CDR3 has 14 residues.

This clone was observed a single time. V usage is TRBV28 and J usage is TRBJ1-5; D is unresolved. This CDR3 contains 12 residues. The V end was cut by 3 bases, the J end by 5 bases, with 5 bases between. Germline CDR1 and CDR2: MDHEN and SYDVKM. CDR3 bases: TGTGCCAGCAGTTTCAGTGATCAGCCCCAGCATTTT. Its translation is CASSFSDQPQHF.

In DNA form, the CDR3 reads TGTGCCAGTAGGCCCCTGAGTGGGCTAGCTGGAAACACCATATATTTT. Translating gives CASRPLSGLAGNTIYF. This rearrangement joins TRBV19 to TRBJ1-3; unclear D gene. The CDR3 totals 16 residues. Germline CDR1 and CDR2: LNHDA and SQIVND (reference sequence). Trimming shortened V by 6 bases and J by 2 bases, and 17 bases separated the two germline ends.

The rearrangement links TRBV18 to TRBJ2-7; no definite D call. V lost 3 bases and J lost 6, with 15 bases in between. Germline V gene sequence: CDR1 KGHSH, CDR2 LQKENI. CDR3 length equals 14 residues. CDR3 sequence (DNA): TGTGCCAGCTCACCCGGACCTACAGAGGCCGAGCAGTACTTC. It yields the protein CASSPGPTEAEQYF.

The chain couples TRBV4-3 to TRBJ1-4; D is ambiguous. Trimming took 5 bases from V and 0 from J, leaving 10 bases between them. This CDR3 is 15 amino acids long. Germline V lookup: CDR1 LGHNA, CDR2 YSLEER. This CDR3 is CASSYFSATNEKLFF. CDR3 in DNA: TGCGCCAGCAGCTATTTTTCTGCAACTAATGAAAAACTGTTTTTT.

The chain carries TRBV7-2 and TRBJ2-3, with TRBD2 as a possible D gene (6 bases). The CDR3 spans 16 residues. V lost 5 bases, J lost 1 base, and 16 bases lay in between. The V gene's germline CDR1 is SGHTA and CDR2 FQGNSA. Here the CDR3 DNA reads TGTGCCAGCAGCCCGACCCCGGGACTCCGCACAGATACGCAGTATTTT. Protein product: CASSPTPGLRTDTQYF.

The V and J genes are TRBV2 and TRBJ1-6; weak D call: TRBD1 (5 bases). V was shortened by 4 bases and J by 0 bases, with 13 bases between the two germline ends. Germline values: CDR1 SNHLY, CDR2 FYNNEI. The CDR3 sequence is 17 residues long. The CDR3: CASSVLGGSSYNSPLHF. DNA for the CDR3: TGTGCCAGCAGTGTCCTTGGGGGAAGCTCCTATAATTCACCCCTCCACTTT.